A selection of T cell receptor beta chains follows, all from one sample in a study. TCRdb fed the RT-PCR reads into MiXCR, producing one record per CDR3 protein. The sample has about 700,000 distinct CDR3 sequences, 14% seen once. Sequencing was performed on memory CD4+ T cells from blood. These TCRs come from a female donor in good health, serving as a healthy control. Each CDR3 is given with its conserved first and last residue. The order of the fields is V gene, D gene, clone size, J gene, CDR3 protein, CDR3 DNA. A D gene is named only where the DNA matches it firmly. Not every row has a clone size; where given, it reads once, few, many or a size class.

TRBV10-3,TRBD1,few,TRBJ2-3,CAISPGQGTQYF,TGTGCCATCAGCCCGGGACAGGGAACGCAGTATTTT
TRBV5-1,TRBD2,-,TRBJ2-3,CASSTSGTSTDTQYF,TGCGCCAGCAGTACTAGCGGGACATCGACAGATACGCAGTATTTT
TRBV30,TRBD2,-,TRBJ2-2,CAWRVGTSNTGELFF,TGTGCCTGGAGAGTAGGGACTAGCAACACCGGGGAGCTGTTTTTT
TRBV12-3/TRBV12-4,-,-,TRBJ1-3,CASSFQWQGNTIYF,TGTGCCAGCAGTTTCCAGTGGCAGGGAAACACCATATATTTT
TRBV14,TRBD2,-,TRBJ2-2,CASSQDREGPSGELFF,TGTGCCAGCAGCCAAGACCGGGAGGGCCCGTCCGGGGAGCTGTTTTTT
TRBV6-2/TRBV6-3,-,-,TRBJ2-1,CASSLEGGRNEQFF,TGTGCCAGCAGTTTAGAAGGGGGAAGGAATGAGCAGTTCTTC
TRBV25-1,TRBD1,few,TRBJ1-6,CASSDLGGQGSYNSPLHF,TGTGCCAGCAGTGACCTTGGGGGACAGGGCTCCTATAATTCACCCCTCCACTTT
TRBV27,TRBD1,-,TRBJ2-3,CASSHRGIGDTQYF,TGTGCCAGCAGCCACAGGGGTATTGGAGATACGCAGTATTTT
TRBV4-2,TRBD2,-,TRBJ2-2,CASRKAGANTGELFF,TGTGCCAGCAGGAAAGCGGGAGCGAACACCGGGGAGCTGTTTTTT
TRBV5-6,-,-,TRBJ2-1,CASSPETGYSYNEQFF,TGTGCCAGCAGCCCCGAAACAGGGTACTCCTACAATGAGCAGTTCTTC
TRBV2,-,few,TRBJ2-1,CASSLGLMFNEQFF,TGTGCCAGCTCCCTTGGGCTAATGTTCAATGAGCAGTTCTTC
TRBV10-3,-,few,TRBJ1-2,CAISEPNGHPGGYTF,TGTGCCATCAGTGAGCCCAATGGCCACCCGGGTGGCTACACCTTC
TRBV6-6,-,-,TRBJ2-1,CASSPGTFYNEQFF,TGTGCCAGCAGCCCCGGGACCTTCTACAATGAGCAGTTCTTC
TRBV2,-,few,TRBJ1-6,CASSESIRDSPLHF,TGTGCCAGCAGTGAATCTATAAGGGATTCACCCCTCCACTTT
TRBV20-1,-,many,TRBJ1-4,CSARAGQGNEKLFF,TGCAGTGCTAGAGCGGGGCAGGGGAACGAAAAACTGTTTTTT
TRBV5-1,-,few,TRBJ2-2,CASSLLQLDGDTGELFF,TGCGCCAGCAGCTTGCTTCAACTTGACGGAGACACCGGGGAGCTGTTTTTT
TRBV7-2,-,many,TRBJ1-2,CASSSGGGGAVRYGYTF,TGTGCCAGCAGCTCCGGAGGGGGGGGGGCCGTTCGCTATGGCTACACCTTC
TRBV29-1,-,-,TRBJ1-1,CSVAEVEAFF,TGCAGCGTTGCTGAGGTTGAAGCTTTCTTT
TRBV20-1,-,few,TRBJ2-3,CSARKPGRIFTDTQYF,TGCAGTGCACGTAAACCGGGACGAATTTTCACAGATACGCAGTATTTT
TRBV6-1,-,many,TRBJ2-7,CASSAGSTPEQYF,TGTGCCAGCAGTGCGGGATCTACCCCCGAGCAGTACTTC
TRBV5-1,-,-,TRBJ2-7,CASSLIETGAYEQYF,TGCGCCAGCAGCTTGATCGAGACAGGAGCCTACGAGCAGTACTTC